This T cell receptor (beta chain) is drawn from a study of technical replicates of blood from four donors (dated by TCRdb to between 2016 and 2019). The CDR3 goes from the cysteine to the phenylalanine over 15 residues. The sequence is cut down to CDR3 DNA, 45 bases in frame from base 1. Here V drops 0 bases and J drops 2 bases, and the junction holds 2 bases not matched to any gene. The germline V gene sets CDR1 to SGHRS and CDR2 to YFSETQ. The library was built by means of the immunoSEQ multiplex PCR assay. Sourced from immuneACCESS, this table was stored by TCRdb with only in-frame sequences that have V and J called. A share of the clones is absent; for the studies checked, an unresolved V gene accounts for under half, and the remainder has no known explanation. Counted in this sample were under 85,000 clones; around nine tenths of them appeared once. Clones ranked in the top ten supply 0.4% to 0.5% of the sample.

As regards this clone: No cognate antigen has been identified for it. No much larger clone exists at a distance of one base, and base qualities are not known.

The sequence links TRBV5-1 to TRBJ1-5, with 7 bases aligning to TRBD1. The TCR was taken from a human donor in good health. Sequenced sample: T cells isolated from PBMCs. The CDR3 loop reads CASSLGQGGNQPQHF. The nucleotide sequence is TGCGCCAGCAGCTTGGGGCAGGGGGGCAATCAGCCCCAGCATTTT.